The TCR beta chain described here comes from a study of high-grade serous ovarian cancer treatment subgroups. Libraries were prepared by immunoSEQ multiplex PCR; TCRdb keeps only in-frame clonotypes and omits some of them. The data hold about 870 clones, with 78% observed a single time. Tumor samples were obtained before definitive surgery or chemotherapy. Trimming took off 1 base at V and 7 bases at J, with 12 bases between the two ends. The germline V gene encodes CDR1 LNHDA and CDR2 SQIVND (reference sequence). The CDR3 is 14 residues long. General study findings and limits: Repertoire similarity ranged roughly 0.1 to 0.79 between tumors of one patient.

As regards this clone: Its antigen is unidentified.

This chain links TRBV19 with TRBJ2-3, with D unclear. The receptor comes from a human donor with high-grade serous ovarian cancer. Material: tumor tissue. The CDR3 reads CASSIAGLTYTQYF. Written as DNA, the CDR3 is TGTGCCAGTAGTATAGCGGGCCTCACTTATACGCAGTATTTT.